These 27 T cell receptor beta chains came from one sample sequenced in a study of blood T cells in healthy people across ages. Combining a sample-barcoded 5' primer with a J-beta primer mix, a second PCR ran for about 6 to 12 cycles. TCRdb re-derived calls from the 5' RACE reads in MiXCR, one entry per CDR3 protein. The sample lists roughly 1,500,000 distinct CDR3 sequences, roughly a third seen once, with approximately 10% in the top ten. Sequencing was carried out using blood. Source of these receptors: a woman younger than 45 in good health.

The table lists this clonotype with a few counts. The rearrangement joins TRBV27 to TRBJ1-2, with a weak D call TRBD1 (6 bases). This CDR3 contains 15 residues. Germline-derived CDR1 and CDR2 are MNHEY and SMNVEV (reference sequence). Trimming stripped 5 bases from V and 3 bases from J, with 16 bases between. The CDR3 nucleotides read TGTGCCAGCAGTCCAAGCCTTTGGACAGACTATGGCTACACCTTC. Residues: CASSPSLWTDYGYTF.

This clonotype was counted a few times. This chain links TRBV7-3 with TRBJ1-5, with 7 positions matching TRBD1. The V gene end was trimmed by 1 base and the J gene end by 6 bases; junction bases not matched to a gene: 15. CDR1 and CDR2 from the germline V gene are SGHTA and FQGTGA. The CDR3 length is 18 residues. The CDR3 bases are TGTGCCAGCAGCTTAATAGCACCCCTCAGGGGGTGGGGTCAGCCCCAGCATTTT. Its translation: CASSLIAPLRGWGQPQHF.

CDR3 region: CSVRREDYEQYF. CDR3 bases: TGCAGCGTTCGGCGGGAGGACTACGAGCAGTACTTC. The chain has TRBV29-1 and TRBJ2-7; 8 nucleotides line up with TRBD2. The length of the CDR3 is 12 residues. Trimming cost V 5 bases and J 3 bases; bases outside gene matches: 3. Per germline, CDR1 SQVTM and CDR2 ANQGSEA.

J is TRBJ2-4 and V is TRBV11-2; D possibly corresponds to TRBD2 (6 bases). The end of the DNA aligns better with TRBJ2-7, so the J call may be wrong. This CDR3 region has 15 residues. Germline V gives CDR1 SGHAT, CDR2 FQNNGV. The CDR3 spells CASSLAGVGAYEQYF. The CDR3 DNA reads as TGTGCCAGCAGCTTAGCGGGGGTAGGGGCCTACGAGCAGTACTTC.

The chain recombines TRBV5-5 with TRBJ2-4; weak D call: TRBD2 (6 bases). Germline CDR1 reads SGHKS; CDR2 reads YYEKEE (reference sequence). Trimming took 4 bases from V and 8 from J, leaving 16 bases between them. The CDR3 runs 14 residues. CDR3 coding DNA: TGTGCCAGCAGCGGGGGGACCGTTGCGGACATTCAGTACTTC. It encodes CASSGGTVADIQYF.

CDR3 in DNA: TGTGCCAGCAGCTCGACCGGGACAGGGTATGTCTATGGCTACACCTTC. Its protein is CASSSTGTGYVYGYTF. The chain joins TRBV5-4 to TRBJ1-2, with 9 bases aligning to TRBD1. CDR1 and CDR2 (germline): SGHNT, YYREEE (reference sequence). The CDR3 totals 16 residues. Losses at the gene ends were 3 bases for V and 4 bases for J; bases not matched to a gene: 10.

This clonotype was counted only a few times. The chain is built from TRBV20-1 and TRBJ2-5; D is uncertain. The germline gives CDR1 DFQATT, CDR2 SNEGSKA (reference sequence). CDR3 size: 12 residues. The germline V and J ends were trimmed by 6 bases and 2 bases, with 10 bases remaining between them. The CDR3 protein is CSAPDWQETQYF. The CDR3 bases are TGCAGTGCCCCGGATTGGCAAGAGACCCAGTACTTC.

This clonotype has only a few counts. The rearrangement links TRBV2 to TRBJ2-7, with D unresolved. Germline V gene sequence: CDR1 SNHLY, CDR2 FYNNEI. Trimming removed 1 base at V and 6 bases at J, with 16 bases between. The CDR3 is made up of 15 amino acids. The CDR3 DNA is TGTGCCAGCAGTGAAGGGGTAGTCGGGTCCGGCGAGCAGTACTTC. As protein: CASSEGVVGSGEQYF.

This clonotype was found a few times. The CDR3, as DNA: TGTGCCAGCAGCAAAGCAGGGGGAGGCGGCACAGATACGCAGTATTTT. Its translation is CASSKAGGGGTDTQYF. The chain joins TRBV21-1 to TRBJ2-3; TRBD2, as called in the table, went unchecked against the DNA. TRBV21-1 constitutes a pseudogene. The CDR3 is 16 residues long.

CDR3 nucleotide sequence: TGTGCCAGCAGCTTGCTGGCAGGGGGCTCTACTGAAGCTTTCTTT. Translation: CASSLLAGGSTEAFF. The chain carries TRBV5-5 and TRBJ1-1; 8 bases are a match to TRBD1. Trimming removed 1 base from V and 5 bases from J; junction bases left unmatched: 7. The CDR3 spans 15 residues. Germline values: CDR1 SGHKS, CDR2 YYEKEE (reference sequence).

In the case of this clonotype: It may be a read error: a sequence one base away is much more abundant. This sequence joins TRBV5-1 and TRBJ2-5, with TRBD1 identical over 9 bases. Germline CDR1 reads SGHRS; CDR2 reads YFSETQ. The CDR3 covers 16 residues. CDR3 nucleotides: TGCGCCAGCGGCTTGGGACAGGGAAACGTCCAAGAGACCCAGTACTTC. Translation: CASGLGQGNVQETQYF.

This clonotype was picked up many times. The V gene is TRBV7-9, the J gene TRBJ1-2; D unclear. Germline lookup yields CDR1 SEHNR and CDR2 FQNEAQ (reference sequence). With 1 base removed from V and 3 bases from J, the gap between germline ends came to 3 bases. The CDR3 consists of 12 residues. As DNA, the CDR3 is TGTGCCAGCAGCTTAGTGGACTATGGCTACACCTTC. Amino acids: CASSLVDYGYTF.

This clonotype has just one count. J is TRBJ1-2 and V is TRBV5-1; no clear D. CDR1 and CDR2 (germline): SGHRS, YFSETQ. With 4 bases removed from V and 2 bases from J, the gap between germline ends came to 9 bases. The CDR3 covers 13 residues. The CDR3 DNA sequence: TGCGCCAGCAGCGTTACCCAAAACTATGGCTACACCTTC. The encoded protein is CASSVTQNYGYTF.

The J gene is TRBJ2-3, the V gene TRBV12-3 or TRBV12-4; no clear D gene. This CDR3 has 15 amino acids. V was cut by 3 bases and J by 0 bases, with 10 bases left in between. In nucleotides, the CDR3 is TGTGCCAGCAGTTTCTCCCAGTTGAGCACAGATACGCAGTATTTT. Its translation is CASSFSQLSTDTQYF.

As for this clonotype: A clone one base away is much larger, so this may be a read error. The chain couples TRBV6-5 to TRBJ2-1, with D maybe TRBD1 (6 bases). The CDR3 contains 15 residues. Germline CDR1 reads MNHEY; CDR2 reads SVGAGI. Trimming took off 5 bases at V and 10 bases at J, with 21 bases between the two ends. CDR3 residues: CASSRISEPQGEQFF. CDR3 sequence (DNA): TGTGCCAGCAGTCGAATTAGCGAACCACAGGGCGAGCAGTTCTTC.

There are a few counts of this clonotype. The chain combines TRBV10-3 with TRBJ1-5; a weak D match, TRBD1 (5 bases). The CDR3 runs to 13 residues. The V and J ends lost 5 bases and 3 bases respectively, with 8 bases between them. The germline gives CDR1 ENHRY, CDR2 SYGVKD. CDR3: CAISSGPNQPQHF. DNA of the CDR3: TGTGCCATCAGTTCAGGGCCCAATCAGCCCCAGCATTTT.

This clonotype has just a few counts. The J gene is TRBJ2-7, the V gene TRBV20-1; TRBD2 agrees at 8 bases. This CDR3 is built from 17 residues. Germline V gene sequence: CDR1 DFQATT, CDR2 SNEGSKA (reference sequence). The V and J ends lost 0 bases and 2 bases, in that order; junction bases with no gene match: 12. CDR3 bases: TGCAGTGCTAGAGATCCAATTGGGGTGCGGGGGGCCTACGAGCAGTACTTC. Amino acids: CSARDPIGVRGAYEQYF.

V is TRBV5-1 and J is TRBJ2-3; TRBD2 might be the D (6 bases). The germline gives CDR1 SGHRS, CDR2 YFSETQ. The ends were cut back, 5 bases at V and 1 base at J, with 11 bases in the middle. The CDR3 covers 14 residues. DNA of the CDR3: TGCGCCAGCAGGAGTTTAGCGGGCACAGATACGCAGTATTTT. This sequence encodes CASRSLAGTDTQYF.

This clonotype was detected a few times. The chain has TRBV28 and TRBJ2-1; D is ambiguous. Trimming stripped 6 bases from V and 12 bases from J, with 24 bases between. The germline V gene encodes CDR1 MDHEN and CDR2 SYDVKM. This CDR3 has 15 residues. DNA for the CDR3: TGTGCCAGCAGCCCTCCTGTCCTCGAAGGCTGGGGGCAGTTCTTC. This translates into CASSPPVLEGWGQFF. Based on the CDR3 plus reference TRBV28 and TRBJ2-1, the full variable domain is DVKVTQSSRYLVKRTGEKVFLECVQDMDHENMFWYRQDPGLGLRLIYFSYDVKMKEKGDIPEGYSVSREKKERFSLILESASTNQTSMYLCASSPPVLEGWGQFFGPGTRLTVL.

The V call is TRBV4-2, the J call TRBJ2-2; 9 bases map to TRBD1. Trimming removed 6 bases from V and 5 bases from J; junction bases left unmatched: 10. Germline CDR1 is LGHNA and CDR2 is YNFKEQ. The CDR3 length is 16 residues. In DNA, the CDR3 is TGTGCCAGCAGGATCGGGAACAGGGGGCGAACCGGGGAGCTGTTTTTT. It yields the protein CASRIGNRGRTGELFF.

The V and J genes are TRBV3-1 and TRBJ2-1; no clear D gene. The CDR3 is made up of 15 amino acids. CDR1 LGHDT and CDR2 YNNKEL come from the germline V gene (reference sequence). The V and J ends lost 3 bases and 5 bases respectively, with 14 bases between them. DNA of the CDR3: TGTGCCAGCAGCCAGCAGTTAGGGCTTCACAATGAGCAGTTCTTC. The encoded protein is CASSQQLGLHNEQFF.

The chain joins TRBV10-3 to TRBJ2-1, with no clear D. V was cut by 6 bases and J by 7 bases, with 28 bases left in between. This CDR3 is built from 18 residues. Germline V lookup: CDR1 ENHRY, CDR2 SYGVKD. In DNA, the CDR3 is TGTGCCATCAGCGCCAGGACCCGAGATAGCCGCATGGGTAATGAGCAGTTCTTC. Protein: CAISARTRDSRMGNEQFF.

This clonotype was seen a handful of times. The J gene is TRBJ1-1, the V gene TRBV20-1, with a weak D call TRBD1 (5 bases). Germline CDR1 reads DFQATT; CDR2 reads SNEGSKA (reference sequence). The V end lost 3 bases, the J end lost 3 bases, and 20 bases lay between the germline ends. This CDR3 is 16 amino acids long. CDR3 amino acids: CSASGHSNRPDTEAFF. In nucleotides, the CDR3 is TGCAGTGCTAGTGGTCATTCGAACAGGCCTGACACTGAAGCTTTCTTT.

The chain combines TRBV12-3 or TRBV12-4 with TRBJ2-1, with D tentatively TRBD1 (6 bases). V lost 7 bases, J lost 6 bases, and 19 bases lay in between. The CDR3 sequence is 15 residues long. CDR3 bases: TGTGCCAGCACCTCTAGGGGGATATGGCTCAATGAGCAGTTCTTC. Amino acids: CASTSRGIWLNEQFF.

This clonotype showed up just a few times. This sequence joins TRBV4-1 and TRBJ1-2, with TRBD1 matching over 9 bases. The germline CDR1 and CDR2 sequences are MGHRA and YSYEKL. CDR3 size: 16 residues. Trimming removed 4 bases from V and 6 bases from J; junction bases left unmatched: 12. The CDR3 is CASSPLPGQGIHGYTF. The CDR3 DNA follows: TGCGCCAGCAGCCCGCTCCCAGGACAGGGGATCCATGGCTACACCTTC.

The chain combines TRBV2 with TRBJ2-2; TRBD1 is a possible D gene (6 bases). This CDR3 has 16 residues. V lost 7 bases and J 1 base, leaving 16 bases between the germline ends. Germline V gene lookup returns CDR1 SNHLY and CDR2 FYNNEI. The CDR3 sequence: CASKSTGTQNTGELFF. The CDR3 bases are TGTGCCAGCAAATCAACCGGGACACAGAACACCGGGGAGCTGTTTTTT.

This clonotype was counted at least ten times. The V and J genes are TRBV14 and TRBJ2-7; perhaps TRBD1 as D (5 bases). This CDR3 region has 15 residues. Trimming removed 4 bases at V and 3 bases at J, with 16 bases between. The germline gives CDR1 SGHDN, CDR2 FVKESK. This chain's CDR3 is CASSPLGSQGYEQYF. CDR3 DNA: TGTGCCAGCAGCCCCCTCGGATCCCAGGGCTACGAGCAGTACTTC.